A single sample is the source of the 14 T cell receptor beta chains below, sequenced in a study of cytotoxic CD8 clonotypes in ibrutinib-treated CLL. TCRdb's table, derived via immunoSEQ multiplex PCR, lists solely in-frame clones and lacks some. The sample lists about 130,000 clones; 80% to 85% were seen once. The sequencing used PBMCs, collected after 24 months of ibrutinib treatment. The source of these receptors is a human donor with chronic lymphocytic leukemia.

This clone has just one count. The chain recombines TRBV2 with TRBJ1-2, with D possibly being TRBD1 (5 bases). Per the germline V gene, CDR1 is SNHLY and CDR2 is FYNNEI. V lost 1 base and J lost 2, with 5 bases in between. The CDR3 covers 13 residues. The DNA of the CDR3 is TGTGCCAGCAGTGAAGGGACAAACTATGGCTACACCTTC. It is translated as CASSEGTNYGYTF.

The rearrangement links TRBV7-3 to TRBJ2-5; TRBD2 agrees at 9 bases. Germline V gives CDR1 SGHTA, CDR2 FQGTGA. V shed 2 bases and J 1 base; nucleotides not matched to a gene: 8. CDR3 length equals 17 residues. The CDR3 here is CASSLWARTSAQETQYF. As DNA, the CDR3 is TGTGCCAGCAGCTTATGGGCTCGGACTAGCGCCCAAGAGACCCAGTACTTC.

This rearrangement joins TRBV7-2 to TRBJ2-2; D is uncertain. Germline assignment: CDR1 SGHTA and CDR2 FQGNSA. V lost 1 base to trimming and J lost 5 bases, with 8 bases between them. The CDR3 has 14 residues. CDR3 in amino acids: CASSLVFLTGELFF. CDR3 in DNA: TGTGCCAGCAGCTTAGTTTTTCTGACCGGGGAGCTGTTTTTT.

V is TRBV7-2 and J is TRBJ1-6; perhaps TRBD1 as D (5 bases). The V gene's germline CDR1 is SGHTA and CDR2 FQGNSA. The CDR3 extends over 17 amino acids. V was clipped by 3 bases and J by 9 bases, with 21 bases between them. CDR3 sequence reads: CASSLDNPLGGGSPLHF. CDR3 coding DNA: TGTGCCAGCAGCTTGGACAACCCTCTGGGCGGGGGTTCACCCCTCCACTTT.

The chain is built from TRBV18 and TRBJ1-1; D call uncertain. The germline V gene encodes CDR1 KGHSH and CDR2 LQKENI. Trimming left V 6 bases short and J 1 base short, with 15 bases between. CDR3 length equals 15 residues. CDR3 bases: TGTGCCAGCTCTCCCGGTCCGCCGGGGAACACTGAAGCTTTCTTT. Protein product: CASSPGPPGNTEAFF.

The J gene is TRBJ1-6, the V gene TRBV30; a possible D gene is TRBD1 (6 bases). The CDR3 runs to 15 residues. The germline gives CDR1 GTSNPN, CDR2 SVGIG (reference sequence). V lost 8 bases and J lost 7, with 21 bases in between. CDR3 in amino acids: CAGTGGDNGNSPLHF. In DNA form, the CDR3 reads TGTGCCGGGACCGGTGGGGACAACGGGAATTCACCCCTCCACTTT.

This clone has just a few counts. The V call is TRBV30, the J call TRBJ2-7; 10 nucleotides line up with TRBD1. V lost 3 bases and J lost 6; bases outside the gene matches: 8. CDR1 is GTSNPN, CDR2 SVGIG, per germline (reference sequence). CDR3 length equals 14 residues. CDR3: CAWSLGTGVGEQYF. The CDR3 DNA is TGTGCCTGGAGCCTAGGGACAGGGGTGGGCGAGCAGTACTTC.

The chain employs TRBV7-3 and TRBJ1-5; 10 bases line up with TRBD1. The germline V gene encodes CDR1 SGHTA and CDR2 FQGTGA. Trimming at V came to 5 bases and at J to 4 bases, leaving 5 bases not matched to a gene. The CDR3 loop spans 15 amino acids. The CDR3 DNA is TGTGCCAGCAGCCCCCGGACAGGGGGAAATCAGCCCCAGCATTTT. Amino acids: CASSPRTGGNQPQHF.

The chain couples TRBV7-8 to TRBJ1-1; no firm D call. Between the trimmed V and J ends, which lost 0 bases and 5 bases, there was a span of 10 bases. From germline, CDR1 is SGHVS and CDR2 FQNEAQ. This CDR3 contains 14 residues. CDR3 sequence reads: CASSLAWEGTEAFF. The DNA of the CDR3 is TGTGCCAGCAGCTTAGCATGGGAGGGAACTGAAGCTTTCTTT.

The V gene is TRBV10-3, the J gene TRBJ1-1; no clear D gene. Trimming removed 3 bases from V and 2 bases from J, with 7 bases in between. From germline, CDR1 is ENHRY and CDR2 SYGVKD. The CDR3 spans 13 residues. Here the CDR3 DNA reads TGTGCCATCAGTGATAGGGAAAACACTGAAGCTTTCTTT. It encodes CAISDRENTEAFF.

The rearrangement uses TRBV7-2 and TRBJ1-3; D is unresolved. Per the germline V gene, CDR1 is SGHTA and CDR2 is FQGNSA. V was shortened by 7 bases and J by 4 bases, with 8 bases between the two germline ends. The CDR3 runs to 12 residues. CDR3 sequence: CASTVQGNTIYF. DNA of the CDR3: TGTGCCAGCACCGTACAGGGAAACACCATATATTTT.

The genes are TRBV4-2 and TRBJ1-1; TRBD1 agrees at 11 bases. The V segment lost 0 bases and the J segment 4 bases; nucleotides outside the gene matches: 1. This CDR3 spans 15 amino acids. CDR1 and CDR2 (germline): LGHNA, YNFKEQ. In DNA form, the CDR3 reads TGTGCCAGCAGCCAAGAGGGACAGGGGGGCACTGAAGCTTTCTTT. Its translation is CASSQEGQGGTEAFF.

The chain combines TRBV28 with TRBJ1-1; unclear D gene. With 7 bases removed from V and 0 bases from J, the gap between germline ends came to 12 bases. Germline V gives CDR1 MDHEN, CDR2 SYDVKM. This CDR3 region has 14 residues. In DNA form, the CDR3 reads TGTGCCAGCATGGACGATGGCGTGAACACTGAAGCTTTCTTT. It translates to CASMDDGVNTEAFF.

The sample holds a few counts of this clone. The genes are TRBV15 and TRBJ2-1; TRBD1 aligns across 9 bases. CDR1 and CDR2 from the germline V gene are LNHNV and YYDKDF (reference sequence). The CDR3 is 19 amino acids. With 9 bases clipped from V and 4 bases from J, the junction kept 22 bases outside the gene matches. The CDR3, as DNA: TGTGCCACGTCATTCAGGCCCTACAGGGGGCCTGACGATTACAATGAGCAGTTCTTC. Translation: CATSFRPYRGPDDYNEQFF.